The T cell receptor (beta chain) under discussion was sequenced for a study of beta chain features in type 1 diabetes. Study-level points and caveats: Type 1 diabetes patients had TCRB CDR3s that were shorter (moderately but significantly so) in all four CD4+ subsets. Fewer junction insertions and more nucleotide deletions appeared in type 1 diabetes patients.

Investigators reverse transcribed all isolated RNA, so they sequenced expressed TCRB transcripts. Using immunoSEQ multiplex PCR, the repertoire was profiled, and TCRdb retains in-frame clones only, with some absent. Among 600,000 to 700,000 clones listed, 10% to 15% were seen once. About this clone: Its matching antigen is unknown.

Staining for CD45RO/CCR7/CD25/CD127/CD95/CD27 allowed sorting of CD4+ naive, central memory, regulatory and stem cell-like memory cells. The CDR3 covers 16 residues. V was clipped by 5 bases and J by 3 bases, with 17 bases between them. CDR1 and CDR2 from the germline V gene are SNHLY and FYNNEI. Sequencing was carried out using naive CD4+ T cells from blood. The chain uses TRBV2 and TRBJ2-1, with D unclear. The source is a man between 18 and 29 years old with type 1 diabetes. CDR3 bases: TGTGCCAGCAGTCCCCAAGGGAACGGCCTCTACAATGAGCAGTTCTTC. Its translation is CASSPQGNGLYNEQFF.